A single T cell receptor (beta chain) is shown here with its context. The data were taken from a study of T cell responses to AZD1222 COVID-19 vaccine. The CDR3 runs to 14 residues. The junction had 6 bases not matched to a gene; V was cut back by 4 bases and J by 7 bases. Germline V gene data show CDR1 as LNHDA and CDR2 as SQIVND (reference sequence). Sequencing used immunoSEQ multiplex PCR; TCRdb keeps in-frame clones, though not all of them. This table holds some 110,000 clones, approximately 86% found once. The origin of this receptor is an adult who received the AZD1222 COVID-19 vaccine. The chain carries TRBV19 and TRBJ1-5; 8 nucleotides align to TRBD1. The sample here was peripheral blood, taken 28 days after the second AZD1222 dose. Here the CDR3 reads CASSTTDRDQPQHF. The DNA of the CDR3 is TGTGCCAGTAGTACGACGGACAGGGACCAGCCCCAGCATTTT.